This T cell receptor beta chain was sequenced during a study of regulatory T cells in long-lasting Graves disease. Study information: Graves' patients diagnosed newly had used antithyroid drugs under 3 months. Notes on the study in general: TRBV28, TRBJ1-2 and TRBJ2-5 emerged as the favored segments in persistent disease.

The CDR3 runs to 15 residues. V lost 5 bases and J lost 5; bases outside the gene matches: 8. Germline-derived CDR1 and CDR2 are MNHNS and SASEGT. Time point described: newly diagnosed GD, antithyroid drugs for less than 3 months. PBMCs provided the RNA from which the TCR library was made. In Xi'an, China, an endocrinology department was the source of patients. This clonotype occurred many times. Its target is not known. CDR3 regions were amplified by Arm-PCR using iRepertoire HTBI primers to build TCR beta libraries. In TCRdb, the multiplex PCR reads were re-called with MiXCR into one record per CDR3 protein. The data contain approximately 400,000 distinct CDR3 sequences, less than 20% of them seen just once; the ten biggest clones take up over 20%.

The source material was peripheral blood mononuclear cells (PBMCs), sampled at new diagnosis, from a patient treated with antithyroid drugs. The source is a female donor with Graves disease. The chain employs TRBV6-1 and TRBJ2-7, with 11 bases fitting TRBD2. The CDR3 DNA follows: TGTGCCAGCAGTCCACTAGCGGGAGTACCCCACGAGCAGTACTTC. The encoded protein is CASSPLAGVPHEQYF.